The text below deals with one T cell receptor beta chain. The record originates from a study of blood T cell repertoires in COVID-19. Sequencing used immunoSEQ multiplex PCR; TCRdb keeps in-frame clones, though not all of them. The sample includes 320,000 or so clones, roughly 87% seen only once; the top ten take roughly 1%. The CDR3 loop spans 15 amino acids. The V end was cut by 0 bases, the J end by 1 base, with 9 bases between. Per the germline V gene, CDR1 is LGHDT and CDR2 is YNNKEL (reference sequence). V usage is TRBV3-1 (or the pseudogene TRBV3-2) and J usage is TRBJ2-5; D not resolved. The sample comprised PBMCs or T cells enriched from blood (not recorded which). The receptor was derived from a woman aged 25 to 39 who had recovered from COVID-19. Written as DNA, the CDR3 is TGTGCCAGCAGCCAAGATTGGCAGATCCAAGAGACCCAGTACTTC. Translation gives CASSQDWQIQETQYF.